This TCR beta chain was recorded in a study of T cells in localized non-small cell lung cancer. Study-level points and caveats: Analysis by sequencing included only one tumor region, so heterogeneity remains possible. Tumor trailed uninvolved adjacent lung in T cell clonality, which peaked there. In adjacent lung appeared a median roughly 56 of the top 100 tumor clones.

Sequencing was performed with immunoSEQ multiplex PCR; in TCRdb, only in-frame clones are kept and a portion is missing. The sample records around 96,000 clones, approximately 91% being singletons. This CDR3 spans 17 amino acids. Germline loops: CDR1 SGHAT, CDR2 FQNNGV. V lost 0 bases and J lost 5; bases outside the gene matches: 10. As concerns this clone: Its antigen is not identified.

Sequencing used PBMCs, obtained before any cancer treatment. The receptor was isolated from a woman aged 35-75 years with stage II squamous cell lung carcinoma. This chain links TRBV11-2 with TRBJ2-5, with 9 nucleotides matching TRBD2. The CDR3 sequence is CASSLEGGRAWGETQYF. CDR3 DNA: TGTGCCAGCAGCTTAGAAGGCGGGAGGGCCTGGGGGGAGACCCAGTACTTC.